What follows describes a single T cell receptor beta chain. In this sample, this clonotype turned up many times. Its target antigen remains unknown. Per-nucleotide qualities are absent, and no much larger clonotype sits a single base away. The entry originates in a study of early T cells in non-severe SARS-CoV-2 infection (dated by TCRdb to about 2021). General notes on the study: Because TCR sequencing was done on bulk RNA from unsorted whole blood, the alpha and beta chains could not be paired. What the authors observed across the whole study: Matching against VDJdb was skewed toward anti-spike CD8 responses, likely underestimated virus-specific expansions, and missed private and CD4 specificities.

The protocol used for the library was 5' RACE. Sequencing relied on a NextSeq 500. To correct for sequencing error and PCR bias, the TCR library protocol tagged individual cDNA molecules with unique molecular identifiers. Sequencing covered both TCR alpha and beta chains, and within each sample the abundances of alpha and beta sequences were tightly co-correlated. On the authors' methods: Decombinator V4 was used to annotate TCR sequences for V gene, J gene and CDR3. Expanded TCRs were defined as changing significantly between any two time points under a Poisson model with p below 0.0001. TCR abundances were normalised to the total number of TCRs sequenced per sample and expressed as counts per million. VDJdb, accessed 1 November 2021, was searched for CMV, EBV and SARS-CoV-2 annotated TCRs, excluding TCRs annotated for multiple antigens. TCRdb reanalyzed the raw reads on its own, using fastp at Q25 for trimming and MiXCR for clone calling, and kept in-frame beta chains. Each record represents a unique CDR3 protein, reported with the most common genes and DNA among its rows. It is TCRdb's table, rather than the study itself, that gives the V and J calls and clone size. A total of approximately 35,000 distinct CDR3 sequences appear in this sample, approximately 5.4% of them only once. 10% to 15% of the sample comes from the top ten.

Set within a cohort of healthcare workers in London, UK, this nested case-control study involved weekly PCR testing of nasopharyngeal swabs along with blood sampling. Between 23 and 31 March 2020, the week of the UK lockdown, healthcare workers were enrolled and then followed up weekly for as long as 16 weeks. This TCR derives from an adult who was a healthcare worker with PCR-confirmed SARS-CoV-2 infection or an uninfected control (not recorded which). The sample was whole blood.

CDR3 sequence: CASSGNLYEQYF. The DNA sequence is as follows: TGTGCCAGCAGTGGCAATCTTTACGAGCAGTACTTC. The chain is encoded by TRBV6-5 joined to TRBJ2-7, with no confident D gene call. The CDR1 and CDR2 encoded by the germline V gene are MNHEY and SVGAGI. Relative to germline, V is 5 bases shorter and J is 4 bases shorter, with 9 bases between their ends. The CDR3 goes from the cysteine to the phenylalanine over 12 residues. Only the CDR3 DNA stays, 36 bases, in frame from base 1.